This TCR beta chain was found in a study of blood T cell repertoires in COVID-19. Study background: Acute and convalescent COVID-19 specimens originated in the United States, Italy and Spain. The analysed material was cDNA or gDNA that came from T cells, B-cell-depleted T cells, or PBMCs.

This clone appeared many times. The CDR3 extends over 20 amino acids. V dropped 1 base and J dropped 1; count of bases not matched to a gene: 10. The germline V gene encodes CDR1 SGHNT and CDR2 YENEEA. In the original processing: By means of reference gene primer amplification, nucleated cell counts were estimated. Only in-frame clones appear in the TCRdb table, and some are missing; sequencing was by immunoSEQ multiplex PCR. V, J and clone size derive from that table, while D and trimming were established from the DNA sequence. This repertoire shows under 300,000 clones, approximately 83% found once; its top ten account for roughly 5%.

The sequenced sample was peripheral blood. The TCR originated in a human donor in a cohort sampled during active COVID-19. The genes are TRBV11-3 and TRBJ2-2; 12 bases line up with TRBD2. In DNA form, the CDR3 reads TGTGCCAGCAGCTTAGCCTTCGGTCTAGCGGGGGGGCTGAACACCGGGGAGCTGTTTTTT. Translated: CASSLAFGLAGGLNTGELFF. The complete variable domain, with remaining parts taken from reference TRBV11-3 and TRBJ2-2, reads EAGVVQSPRYKIIEKKQPVAFWCNPISGHNTLYWYLQNLGQGPELLIRYENEEAVDDSQLPKDRFSAERLKGVDSTLKIQPAELGDSAVYLCASSLAFGLAGGLNTGELFFGEGSRLTVL.